Here is one TCR beta chain with its context. Antigen: not known. The junction departs from the called germline gene at one end, perhaps through a read error. With approximately 470 ng total RNA as template and a constant-region primer, TCR beta cDNA was made. A slightly modified ARM-PCR protocol with three nested multiplex PCR rounds produced these TCR beta libraries. Use of TRBV1-TRBV30 forward primers with a C-beta reverse primer characterized the first two PCR rounds, which lasted roughly 9 cycles each. A single record per CDR3 protein comes from TCRdb applying MiXCR to the multiplex PCR reads. The profile shows tens of thousands of distinct CDR3 sequences, roughly four fifths of them singletons. CDR1 and CDR2 (germline): SGHNT, YYREEE (reference sequence). This CDR3 contains 19 residues. This specimen comes from a study of tumor-infiltrating lymphocytes in primary liver carcinoma. Whole-study findings and limits: Appearing in all five tumor regions was true of only about 8-24% of top clones. It was tumor-adjacent and tumor-blood pairs that overlapped less than tumor region pairs did.

Starting material for RNA and DNA co-extraction consisted of roughly 18-34 mg of unsorted bulk tissue. The chain uses TRBV5-4 and TRBJ2-2; 9 nucleotides line up with TRBD2. Material: liver tumor tissue from sampling region 5. Subset noted: tumor region T5, tumor centre. This TCR came from a woman aged 25 to 39 with primary liver carcinoma and hepatitis B virus infection. CDR3 in amino acids: CVSSLARGTSRANTGELFF. The CDR3 DNA follows: TGTGTCAGCAGCTTGGCCCGGGGGACTAGCAGGGCGAACACCGGGGAGCTGTTTTTT.